The source of this T cell receptor beta chain is a study of T cell repertoires in cytomegalovirus infection. Study-wide background: Alongside well-studied HLA-B-restricted CMV epitopes, recently identified HLA-C-restricted CMV epitopes were also used. Study outcomes and limitations: Of the TCR beta families, the public ones yielded a cumulative frequency that identified carriers of CMV plus the relevant HLA.

This clonotype was counted a few times. Antigen unknown. The CDR3 runs 15 residues. V gave up 5 bases and J gave up 4 bases; unmatched junction bases: 9. A single record per CDR3 protein comes from TCRdb applying MiXCR to the reads. In the table there are tens of thousands of distinct CDR3 sequences, more than 15% of which are singletons. The clonotype was recovered from a human donor in good health (CMV status not recorded). Some clones in this sample may be carry-over from other donors' samples. The source was CD8+ T cells from cultured PBMCs, collected from culture after CMV antigen stimulation. This chain joins TRBV12-3 or TRBV12-4 and TRBJ1-2; the match to TRBD1 covers 8 bases. Here the CDR3 reads CASSRQGTRPYGYTF. CDR3 nucleotides: TGTGCCAGCAGTCGACAGGGGACAAGACCCTATGGCTACACCTTC.